This T cell receptor beta chain was sequenced during a study of blood T cell repertoires in COVID-19. This clone was seen a single time. This table comes from immunoSEQ multiplex PCR, and its TCRdb copy is limited to in-frame clones, with some not included. The sample includes about 220,000 clones, 75% to 90% of them seen just once. Germline CDR1 reads SNHLY; CDR2 reads FYNNEI. Trimming left V 7 bases short and J 2 bases short, with 4 bases between. The CDR3 runs 11 residues. Sequenced sample: peripheral blood. V gene TRBV2 combines with J gene TRBJ2-3; D gene unclear. The receptor comes from a woman aged 25 to 45 who had recovered from COVID-19. CDR3 coding DNA: TGTGCCAGCACCAACACAGATACGCAGTATTTT. This translates into CASTNTDTQYF.